This record looks at one T cell receptor (beta chain) sequence and its context. This clone appeared a few times. Its antigen specificity is not known. Per-nucleotide qualities are absent, and no much larger clonotype sits a single base away. Collaborating institutions collected whole blood in K2EDTA tubes following their own protocols. Collaborator samples were shipped for TCRbeta analysis as frozen whole blood, isolated PBMCs, or DNA extracted from either sample type. These data are taken from a study of blood T cell repertoires in COVID-19 (dated by TCRdb to the early 2020s). Regarding the research as a whole: Samples covering the acute and convalescent phases of COVID-19 were provided by collaborators in the United States, Italy and Spain. The material from the prospective study consisted of cDNA or gDNA derived from T cells, B-cell-depleted T cells, or PBMCs. Subjects who had been exposed to COVID-19, were actively infected with it, or had recovered from it provided the deeply sampled blood TCRbeta repertoires that made up the dataset. The repertoires were released in a freely available public database intended as a resource for research on the immune response to SARS-CoV-2. The samples were drawn from the first 160 participants of the ongoing ImmuneRACE study and from more than 1,000 subjects provided by 6 global collaborators. The sample metadata nearly always contained a de-identified subject ID, COVID-19 status, age in years and sex. Where HLA class I and class II types were available, the types were taken from metadata supplied by the sample provider, not from assay-based typing. The paper's findings and limits, for the study overall: Clinical and demographic metadata were provided uncurated, with the amount varying by source and participant.

TCRbeta CDR3 regions were amplified from genomic DNA by means of the immunoSEQ Assay, a bias-controlled multiplex PCR. Concerning the study's data processing: The number of nucleated cells in each sample was estimated from the amplification of reference gene primers within the assay. To quantify the absolute abundance of each unique TCRbeta CDR3 rearrangement, sequence reads were collapsed and filtered. For each sample, productive Simpson clonality was calculated by taking the square root of Simpson's diversity index across productive rearrangements. TCRdb limited this immuneACCESS table to in-frame rearrangements with V and J called. A share of clones is missing; checked studies link under half to unresolved V genes, and the rest is unexplained. V and J calls and clone size are as listed in that table; D and trimming were resolved from the DNA. The table for this sample lists about 180,000 clones; approximately 90% of them were counted only once. 1.6% of the sample lies in the top ten.

Including the terminal cysteine and phenylalanine, the CDR3 comprises 13 residues. Only CDR3 DNA remains: 39 bases, in frame from the first base. V is clipped by 0 bases and J by 3 bases, and the sequence between their germline boundaries is 5 bases long. Sequences MNHEY (CDR1) and SMNVEV (CDR2) are obtained from the germline V gene (reference sequence). Sequenced sample: peripheral blood. This TCR came from a woman in her forties or fifties with acute or convalescent COVID-19. The rearranged chain carries TRBV27 and TRBJ1-1; no D gene is confidently identified. The CDR3 in this case is CASSLSEYTEAFF. Read as DNA, the sequence is TGTGCCAGCAGTTTATCAGAGTACACTGAAGCTTTCTTT.